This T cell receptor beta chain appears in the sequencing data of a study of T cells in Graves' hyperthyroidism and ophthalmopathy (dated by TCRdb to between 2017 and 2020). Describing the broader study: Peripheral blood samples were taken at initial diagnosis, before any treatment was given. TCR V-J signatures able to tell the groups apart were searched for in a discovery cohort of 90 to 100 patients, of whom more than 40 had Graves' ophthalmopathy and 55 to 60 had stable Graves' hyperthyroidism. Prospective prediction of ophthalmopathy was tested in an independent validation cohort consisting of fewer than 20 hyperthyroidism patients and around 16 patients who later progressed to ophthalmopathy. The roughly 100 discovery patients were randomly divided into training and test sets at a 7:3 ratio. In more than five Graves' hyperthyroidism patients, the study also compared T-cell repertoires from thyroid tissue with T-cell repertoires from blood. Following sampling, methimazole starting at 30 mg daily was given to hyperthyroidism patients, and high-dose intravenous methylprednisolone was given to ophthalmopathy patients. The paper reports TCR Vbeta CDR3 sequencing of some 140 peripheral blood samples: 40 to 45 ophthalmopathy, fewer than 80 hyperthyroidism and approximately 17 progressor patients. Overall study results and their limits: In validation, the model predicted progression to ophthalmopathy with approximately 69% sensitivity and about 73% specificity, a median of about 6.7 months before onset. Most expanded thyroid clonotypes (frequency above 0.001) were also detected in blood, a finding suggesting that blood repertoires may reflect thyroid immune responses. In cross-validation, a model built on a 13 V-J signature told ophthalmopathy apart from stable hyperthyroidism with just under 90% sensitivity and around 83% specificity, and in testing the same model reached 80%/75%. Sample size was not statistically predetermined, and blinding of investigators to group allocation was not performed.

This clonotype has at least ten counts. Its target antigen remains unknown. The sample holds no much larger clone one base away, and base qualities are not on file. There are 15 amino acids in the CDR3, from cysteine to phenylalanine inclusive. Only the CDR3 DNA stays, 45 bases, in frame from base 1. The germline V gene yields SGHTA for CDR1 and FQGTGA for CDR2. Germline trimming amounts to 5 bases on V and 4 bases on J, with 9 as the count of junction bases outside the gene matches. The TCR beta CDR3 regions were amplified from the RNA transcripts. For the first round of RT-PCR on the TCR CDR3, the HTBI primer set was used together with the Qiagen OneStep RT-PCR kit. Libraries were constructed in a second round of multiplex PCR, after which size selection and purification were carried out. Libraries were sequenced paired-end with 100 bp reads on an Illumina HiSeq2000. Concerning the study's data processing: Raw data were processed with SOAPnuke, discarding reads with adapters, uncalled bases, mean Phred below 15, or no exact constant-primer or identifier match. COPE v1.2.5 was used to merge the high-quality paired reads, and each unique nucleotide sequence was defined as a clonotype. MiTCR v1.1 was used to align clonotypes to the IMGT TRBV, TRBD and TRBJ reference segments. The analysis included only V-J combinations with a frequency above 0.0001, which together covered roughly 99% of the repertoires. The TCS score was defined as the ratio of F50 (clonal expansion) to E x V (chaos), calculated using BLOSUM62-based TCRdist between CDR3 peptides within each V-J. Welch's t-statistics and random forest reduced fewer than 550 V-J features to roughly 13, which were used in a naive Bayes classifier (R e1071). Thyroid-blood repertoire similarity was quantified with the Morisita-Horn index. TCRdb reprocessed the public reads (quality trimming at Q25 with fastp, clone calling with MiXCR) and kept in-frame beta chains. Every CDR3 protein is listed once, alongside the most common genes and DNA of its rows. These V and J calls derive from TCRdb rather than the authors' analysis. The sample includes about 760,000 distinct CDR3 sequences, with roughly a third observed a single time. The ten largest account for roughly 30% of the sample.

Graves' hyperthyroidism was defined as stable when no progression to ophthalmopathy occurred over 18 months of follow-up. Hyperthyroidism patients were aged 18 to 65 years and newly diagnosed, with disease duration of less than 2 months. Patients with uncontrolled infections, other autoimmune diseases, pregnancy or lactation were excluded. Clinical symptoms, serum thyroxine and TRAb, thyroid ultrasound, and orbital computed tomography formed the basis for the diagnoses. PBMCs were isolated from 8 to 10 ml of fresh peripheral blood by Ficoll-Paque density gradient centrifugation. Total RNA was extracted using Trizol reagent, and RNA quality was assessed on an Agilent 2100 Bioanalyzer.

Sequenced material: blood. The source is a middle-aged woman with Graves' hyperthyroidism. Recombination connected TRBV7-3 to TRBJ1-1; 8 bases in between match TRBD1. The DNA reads TGTGCCAGCAGCACCTCAGGGGGCCGGAGCACTGAAGCTTTCTTT. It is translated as CASSTSGGRSTEAFF.